These T cell receptor beta chains were read from a single sample in a study of radiation and T cells in renal cell carcinoma. Repertoires were generated with immunoSEQ multiplex PCR, while TCRdb's copy carries only in-frame clones and drops some. The repertoire includes tens of thousands of clones, over 65% of them detected once, and about 6.8% sits in the top ten. Sequenced here: blood, sampled from a patient whose treatment included radiotherapy and nephrectomy. Receptor source: a man in his fifties or sixties with renal cell carcinoma. Both conserved end residues are part of each CDR3. D genes are given only for firm matches. Clone size is stated in some rows and not others, as once, few, many or a class when expanded.

v_call	j_call	d_call	clone_size	cdr3_nt	cdr3_aa
TRBV9	TRBJ2-1	TRBD2	NA	TGTGCCAGCAGCGCCAAACTAGCGGGAGTTCACAATGAGCAGTTCTTC	CASSAKLAGVHNEQFF
TRBV9	TRBJ2-5	TRBD2	NA	TGTGCCAGCAGCTTTGGGGGGAGGGATTCCGAGACCCAGTACTTC	CASSFGGRDSETQYF
TRBV19	TRBJ1-1	NA	NA	TGTGCCAGTATCAATAGGGGGGCCAGCACTGAAGCTTTCTTT	CASINRGASTEAFF
TRBV4-3	TRBJ2-1	TRBD2	NA	TGCGCCAGCAGCCAATCGACTAGCGGTTACAATGAGCAGTTCTTC	CASSQSTSGYNEQFF
TRBV5-1	TRBJ1-4	NA	NA	TGCGCCAGCAACAAGGGACCGGTAACAACTAATGAAAAACTGTTTTTT	CASNKGPVTTNEKLFF
TRBV6-5	TRBJ1-4	TRBD1	NA	TGTGCCAGCAGTTACTCCACCGGGACAGGGAAACTGTTTTTT	CASSYSTGTGKLFF
TRBV19	TRBJ1-5	NA	NA	TGTGCCAGTAGTATAAGTCTTTCGGCAGGGCTCCGCCGAAGTCCCCAGCCCCAGCATTTT	CASSISLSAGLRRSPQPQHF
TRBV23-1	TRBJ1-5	TRBD1	NA	TGCGCCAGCAGTCAAAAAAGGAGGACAGGCTGGTGTCAGCCCCAGCATTTT	CASSQKRRTGWCQPQHF
TRBV6-1	TRBJ1-1	NA	NA	TGTGCCAGCAGTACTATGGGTTCAGGGACGTGGGAAGCTTTCTTT	CASSTMGSGTWEAFF
TRBV5-4	TRBJ1-2	NA	NA	TGTGCCAGCAGCTTGGAAAATAACTATGGCTACACCTTC	CASSLENNYGYTF
TRBV6-5	TRBJ1-1	NA	NA	TGTGCCAGCAGTTCCACGGACAGCCGAGCTTTCTTT	CASSSTDSRAFF
TRBV19	TRBJ1-4	NA	NA	TGTGCCAGTAGTCTAAGGACTGCCAAGGTTTGGTTTTTT	CASSLRTAKVWFF
TRBV9	TRBJ2-5	TRBD1	NA	TGTGCCAGCAGCGTGGGGACAGGGGGACCGGAGACCCAGTACTTC	CASSVGTGGPETQYF
TRBV5-1	TRBJ2-6	TRBD2	few	TGCGCCAGCACCCGGTCGGGACTAGCGGGAACTGGGGCCAACGTCCTGACTTTC	CASTRSGLAGTGANVLTF
TRBV27	TRBJ2-6	TRBD1	NA	TGTGCCAGCAGTTTTCGGACAGGGCAGGGGCCAAACTCTGGGGCCAACGTCCTGACTTTC	CASSFRTGQGPNSGANVLTF
TRBV11-3	TRBJ2-2	TRBD2	NA	TGTGCCAGCAGCCCCCAAGGGTGGCTAGCGGGAGTATCGAACACCGGGGAGCTGTTTTTT	CASSPQGWLAGVSNTGELFF
TRBV19	TRBJ2-2	NA	NA	TGTGCCAGTATGGCAGGGACGAACACCGGGGAGCTGTTTTTT	CASMAGTNTGELFF
TRBV18	TRBJ1-1	NA	once	TGTGCCAGCTCACCAAGATCTGAGGGGGTGGGGACTGAAGCTTTCTTT	CASSPRSEGVGTEAFF
TRBV9	TRBJ2-5	NA	NA	TGTGCCAGCAGCGTAGGAGGAGTCGGGGGCAGCCAAGAGACCCAGTACTTC	CASSVGGVGGSQETQYF
TRBV5-1	TRBJ2-7	TRBD1	NA	TGCGCCAGCAGGCGACAGGGATATGACGAGCAGTACTTC	CASRRQGYDEQYF
TRBV2	TRBJ1-1	NA	NA	TGTGCCAGCGCCCCAGGCCAAATTATGAACACTGAAGCTTTCTTT	CASAPGQIMNTEAFF
TRBV7-9	TRBJ2-4	NA	NA	TGTGCCAGCAGCTCACAGGGAATAGCCAAAAACATTCAGTACTTC	CASSSQGIAKNIQYF
TRBV10-3	TRBJ1-2	TRBD1	NA	TGTGCCATCAGTGCGGACAGGGAGGCCTATGGCTACACCTTC	CAISADREAYGYTF
TRBV14	TRBJ2-5	NA	NA	TGTGCCAGCAGCCAAACCCGGACATTGGTAGAGACCCAGTACTTC	CASSQTRTLVETQYF
TRBV9	TRBJ1-2	TRBD1	NA	TGTGCCAGCAGCGCCGCAACAGGGGCCAAAGGCTACACCTTC	CASSAATGAKGYTF
TRBV18	TRBJ2-4	NA	NA	TGTGCCAGCACCCTCGACAGGGAGGCCATTCAGTACTTC	CASTLDREAIQYF
TRBV7-2	TRBJ1-2	NA	NA	TGTGCCAGCAGCCCCAAGCCTCCCGGCTGGACCTTC	CASSPKPPGWTF
TRBV12-5	TRBJ1-5	NA	NA	TGTGCTAGTGGTTTGGTCCGCACTGCTGATAGCAATCAGCCCCAGCATTTT	CASGLVRTADSNQPQHF
TRBV7-8	TRBJ2-6	TRBD2	NA	TGTGCCAGCAGCTTGGTAGCGGGCATCTCTGGGGCCAACGTCCTGACTTTC	CASSLVAGISGANVLTF
TRBV15	TRBJ1-3	NA	NA	TGTGCCACCAGCAGAGATCTGACAGTTTTTTCTGGAAACACCATATATTTT	CATSRDLTVFSGNTIYF
TRBV7-9	TRBJ1-1	NA	NA	TGTGCCAGCAGTCCCTTGGGCCCCGCGCTCACTGAAGCTTTCTTT	CASSPLGPALTEAFF
TRBV6-1	TRBJ2-6	TRBD1	NA	TGTGCCAGCAGTGAGACAGGGCGGGTGGGGGCCAACGTCCTGACTTTC	CASSETGRVGANVLTF
TRBV4-1	TRBJ2-5	TRBD2	once	TGCGCCAGCAGCCAAGATGTGAGACTAGCGGGACAAGAGACCCAGTACTTC	CASSQDVRLAGQETQYF
TRBV28	TRBJ2-3	TRBD2	NA	TGTGCCAGCAGTTCGTTAGCGGGAGGGACAGATACGCAGTATTTT	CASSSLAGGTDTQYF
TRBV4-1	TRBJ1-6	NA	NA	TGCGCCAGCAGCCAAGGGCATGGCATGGCTTCACCCCTCCACTTT	CASSQGHGMASPLHF